This entry is about one T cell receptor beta chain. CDR1 is SGHVS and CDR2 is FNYEAQ in the germline V gene. This CDR3 contains 15 residues. V shed 1 base and J 1 base; nucleotides not matched to a gene: 2. In the source study's methods: Cell counts per sample came from amplifying reference gene primers. Data came from immunoSEQ multiplex PCR; TCRdb stores just in-frame clones and leaves some out. D and trimming come from the DNA, and the V and J calls and clone size come from that table. The table records around 260,000 clones, approximately 86% of them present only once. These data originate in a study of blood T cell repertoires in COVID-19. Background on the study: From T cells, B-cell-depleted T cells, or PBMCs came the material, which was cDNA or gDNA.

The sample taken for sequencing was peripheral blood. The chain couples TRBV7-6 to TRBJ2-7, with 9 bases lining up with TRBD2. This TCR derives from a man under 40 with active or convalescent COVID-19. CDR3 sequence reads: CASSLGAGGSYEQYF. CDR3 sequence (DNA): TGTGCCAGCAGCTTAGGAGCGGGGGGATCCTACGAGCAGTACTTC.